The rows below give T cell receptor beta chains drawn from one sample of a study of T cell responses to AZD1222 COVID-19 vaccine. This table comes from immunoSEQ multiplex PCR, and its TCRdb copy is limited to in-frame clones, with some not included. The sample has about 130,000 clones; about nine tenths are singletons. Sequenced material: peripheral blood, taken on day 0 of AZD1222 vaccination. All receptors come from an adult in good health. The CDR3 runs from the conserved cysteine through the conserved F or W. D genes are given only for firm matches. Part of the rows lack a size; the others show once, few, many or a class for expanded clones.

v_gene	abundance	j_gene	d_gene	CDR3aa	CDR3nt
TRBV6-2/TRBV6-3	NA	TRBJ2-6	NA	CASSQTALSSGANVLTF	TGTGCCAGCAGCCAAACAGCCCTAAGCTCTGGGGCCAACGTCCTGACTTTC
TRBV6-5	NA	TRBJ1-2	TRBD1	CASRLQRDRNYGYTF	TGTGCCAGCAGGTTACAGCGGGACAGAAACTATGGCTACACCTTC
TRBV2	NA	TRBJ1-2	TRBD1	CASTLGQKGYGYTF	TGTGCCAGCACCTTGGGACAGAAAGGCTATGGCTACACCTTC
TRBV6-5	NA	TRBJ2-5	NA	CASSYWGEGEGETQYF	TGTGCCAGCAGTTACTGGGGGGAGGGGGAAGGGGAGACCCAGTACTTC
TRBV5-1	NA	TRBJ2-2	NA	CASSLIVTGELFF	TGCGCCAGCAGCCTAATAGTAACCGGGGAGCTGTTTTTT
TRBV2	NA	TRBJ2-2	NA	CASGTDTGELFF	TGTGCCAGCGGGACGGACACCGGGGAGCTGTTTTTT
TRBV24-1	NA	TRBJ2-7	NA	CATSDPGSRYEQYF	TGTGCCACCAGTGACCCGGGGTCAAGGTACGAGCAGTACTTC
TRBV5-1	NA	TRBJ2-1	NA	CASSLATDYNEQFF	TGCGCCAGCAGCTTGGCGACGGACTACAATGAGCAGTTCTTC
TRBV6-2/TRBV6-3	NA	TRBJ1-5	NA	CASSAPDIQGWPQHF	TGTGCCAGCAGTGCGCCGGATATTCAAGGGTGGCCCCAGCATTTT
TRBV27	NA	TRBJ1-2	NA	CASSLFGSHGYTF	TGTGCCAGCAGTTTATTCGGGTCCCATGGCTACACCTTC
TRBV6-4	NA	TRBJ2-3	TRBD2	CASSSSGDTDTQYF	TGTGCCAGCAGCTCTAGCGGGGACACAGATACGCAGTATTTT
TRBV28	NA	TRBJ1-1	NA	CASSLPLGLINEAFF	TGTGCCAGCAGTTTACCCCTGGGACTAATCAACGAAGCTTTCTTT
TRBV25-1	NA	TRBJ2-1	NA	CASAQYNEQFF	TGTGCCAGCGCCCAATACAATGAGCAGTTCTTC
TRBV5-1	once	TRBJ2-5	TRBD1	CASSGNQQGGETQYF	TGCGCCAGCAGCGGAAATCAACAGGGGGGAGAGACCCAGTACTTC
TRBV5-5	NA	TRBJ1-5	NA	CASSLGGLGNQPQHF	TGTGCCAGCAGCTTAGGGGGGCTCGGCAATCAGCCCCAGCATTTT
TRBV5-1	NA	TRBJ1-5	NA	CASSLEVNQPQHF	TGCGCCAGCAGCTTGGAAGTTAATCAGCCCCAGCATTTT
TRBV7-2	NA	TRBJ1-2	NA	CASSLGGGGSYGYTF	TGTGCCAGCAGCTTAGGCGGGGGAGGTTCCTATGGCTACACCTTC
TRBV7-2	NA	TRBJ1-2	NA	CASSLVVRVVTF	TGTGCCAGCAGCTTAGTGGTCAGGGTTGTCACCTTC
TRBV4-3	NA	TRBJ2-3	NA	CASSQDYADTQYF	TGCGCCAGCAGCCAAGATTACGCAGATACGCAGTATTTT
TRBV6-4	NA	TRBJ1-1	TRBD1	CASKDRDANTEAFF	TGTGCCAGCAAGGACAGGGACGCGAACACTGAAGCTTTCTTT
TRBV28	once	TRBJ2-5	NA	CASRIAASTTQYF	TGTGCCAGCAGGATAGCGGCGAGTACGACCCAGTACTTC
TRBV28	NA	TRBJ2-7	TRBD1	CASRQGVVPYEQYF	TGTGCCAGCAGACAGGGGGTGGTCCCCTACGAGCAGTACTTC
TRBV27	NA	TRBJ1-5	TRBD1	CASTSLGQGNQPQHF	TGTGCCAGCACTTCCCTGGGACAGGGCAATCAGCCCCAGCATTTT
TRBV9	NA	TRBJ2-2	NA	CASSGRDWGPTGELFF	TGTGCCAGCAGCGGCAGGGACTGGGGACCCACCGGGGAGCTGTTTTTT
TRBV5-8	NA	TRBJ2-2	NA	CASSVMRLTGELFF	TGTGCCAGCAGCGTCATGAGGTTAACCGGGGAGCTGTTTTTT
TRBV9	NA	TRBJ2-2	NA	CASSPGGALFTGELFF	TGTGCCAGCAGCCCTGGGGGGGCCCTTTTCACCGGGGAGCTGTTTTTT
TRBV10-3	once	TRBJ1-2	NA	CAISEAYEGYTF	TGTGCCATCAGTGAGGCTTACGAGGGCTACACCTTC
TRBV11-2	NA	TRBJ2-5	NA	CASSLVRQGYETQYF	TGTGCCAGCAGCTTAGTTCGGCAGGGTTACGAGACCCAGTACTTC
TRBV20-1	NA	TRBJ2-5	NA	CSARGQETQYF	TGCAGTGCTAGGGGGCAAGAGACCCAGTACTTC